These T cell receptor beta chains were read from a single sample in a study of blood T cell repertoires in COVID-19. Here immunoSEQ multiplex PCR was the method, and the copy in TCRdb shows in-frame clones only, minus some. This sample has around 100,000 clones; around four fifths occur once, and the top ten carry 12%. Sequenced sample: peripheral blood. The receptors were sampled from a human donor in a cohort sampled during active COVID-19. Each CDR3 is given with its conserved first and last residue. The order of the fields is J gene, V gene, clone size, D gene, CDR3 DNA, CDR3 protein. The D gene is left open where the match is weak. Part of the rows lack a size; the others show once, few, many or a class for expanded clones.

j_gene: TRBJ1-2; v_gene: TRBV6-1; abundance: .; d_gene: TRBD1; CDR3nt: TGTGCCAGCAGTGAAAGAGCGGTCCACAGGGGGCTTTTATTTGGTATTTATGGCTACACCTTC; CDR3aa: CASSERAVHRGLLFGIYGYTF
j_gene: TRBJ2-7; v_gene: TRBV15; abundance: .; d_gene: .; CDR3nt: TGTGCCACCAGCAGAGACGGCTACGAGCAGTACTTC; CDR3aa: CATSRDGYEQYF
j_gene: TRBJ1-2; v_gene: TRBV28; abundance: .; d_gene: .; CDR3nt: TGTGCCAGCAGTCCAGCCACCGGGACACGTAACTATGGCTACACCTTC; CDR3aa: CASSPATGTRNYGYTF
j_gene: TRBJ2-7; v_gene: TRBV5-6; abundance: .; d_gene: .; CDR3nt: TGTGCCAGCAGGGAGACAGGAATCGACGTCTACGAGCAGTACTTC; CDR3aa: CASRETGIDVYEQYF
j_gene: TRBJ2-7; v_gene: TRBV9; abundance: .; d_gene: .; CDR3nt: TGTGCCAGCAGCGTAGGCGGGAACTCCTACGAGCAGTACTTC; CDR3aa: CASSVGGNSYEQYF
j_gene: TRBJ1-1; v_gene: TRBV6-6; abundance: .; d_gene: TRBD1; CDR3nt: TGTGCCAGCAGGGGCCCACTGACAGGGTACACTGAAGCTTTCTTT; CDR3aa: CASRGPLTGYTEAFF
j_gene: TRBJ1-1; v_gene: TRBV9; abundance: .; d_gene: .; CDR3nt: TGTGCCAGCAGCGTAGGGGCCACCAACACTGAAGCTTTCTTT; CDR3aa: CASSVGATNTEAFF
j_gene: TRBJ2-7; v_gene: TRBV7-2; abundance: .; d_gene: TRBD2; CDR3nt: TGTGCCAGCCGCCCTGGCGGGGGTCGGGGCTACGAGCAGTACTTC; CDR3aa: CASRPGGGRGYEQYF
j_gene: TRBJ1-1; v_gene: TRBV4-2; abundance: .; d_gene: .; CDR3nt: TGTGCCAGCAGCCAAGATCCCCGGGGGGACACTGAAGCTTTCTTT; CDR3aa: CASSQDPRGDTEAFF
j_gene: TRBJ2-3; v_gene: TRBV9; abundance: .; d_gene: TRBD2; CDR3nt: TGTGCCAGCAGCCTAGAATGGTCGGGGGGGAGCACAGATACGCAGTATTTT; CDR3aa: CASSLEWSGGSTDTQYF
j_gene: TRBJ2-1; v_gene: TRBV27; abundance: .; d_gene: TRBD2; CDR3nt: TGTGCCAGCAGTTCACCCTCCTCGACTAGCCTGAGTGAGCAGTTCTTC; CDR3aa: CASSSPSSTSLSEQFF
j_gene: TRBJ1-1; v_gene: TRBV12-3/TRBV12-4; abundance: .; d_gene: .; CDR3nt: TGTGCCAGTCAACAGGGCCCGAACACTGAAGCTTTCTTT; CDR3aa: CASQQGPNTEAFF
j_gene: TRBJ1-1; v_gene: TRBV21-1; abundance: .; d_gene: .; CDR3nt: TGTGCCAGCAGCGAGACGGGACAATCCAACACTGAAGCTTTCTTT; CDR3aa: CASSETGQSNTEAFF
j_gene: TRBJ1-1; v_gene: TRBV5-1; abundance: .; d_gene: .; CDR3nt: TGCGCCAGCAAATCCTTTACTGAAGCTTTCTTT; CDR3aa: CASKSFTEAFF
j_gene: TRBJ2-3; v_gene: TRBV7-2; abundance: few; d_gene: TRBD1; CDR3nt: TGTGCCAGCAGCTTACAGGGGGCAGATACGCAGTATTTT; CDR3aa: CASSLQGADTQYF
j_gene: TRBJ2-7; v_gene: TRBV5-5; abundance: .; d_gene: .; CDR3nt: TGTGCCAGCAGCTCCTCAGTAGTTATGACTGTGGCTTACGAGCAGTACTTC; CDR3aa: CASSSSVVMTVAYEQYF
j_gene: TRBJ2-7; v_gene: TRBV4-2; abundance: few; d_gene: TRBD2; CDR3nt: TGTGCCAGCAGCCAAGATCTAGCGGGGGCTTCCTACGAGCAGTACTTC; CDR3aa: CASSQDLAGASYEQYF
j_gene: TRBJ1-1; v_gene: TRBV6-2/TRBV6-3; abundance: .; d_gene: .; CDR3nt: TGTGCCAGCAGTTATTCAGGGATCTTTGAAGCTTTCTTT; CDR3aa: CASSYSGIFEAFF
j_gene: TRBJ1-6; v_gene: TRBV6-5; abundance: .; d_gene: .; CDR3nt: TGTGCCAGCAGCCCCAGGGTCTCACCCCTCCACTTT; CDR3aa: CASSPRVSPLHF
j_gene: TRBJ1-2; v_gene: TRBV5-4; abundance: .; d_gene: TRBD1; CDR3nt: TGTGCCAGCAGCAAAGGACAGGGAGGTAACTATGGCTACACCTTC; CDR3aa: CASSKGQGGNYGYTF
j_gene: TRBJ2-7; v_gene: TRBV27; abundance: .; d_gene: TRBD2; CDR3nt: TGTGCCATCGGACTAGCGGGGTACGACGAGCAGTACTTC; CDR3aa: CAIGLAGYDEQYF
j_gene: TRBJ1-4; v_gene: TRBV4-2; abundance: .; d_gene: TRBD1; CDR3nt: TGTGCCAGCAGCCAAGGGACAGGGGGAACTAATGAAAAACTGTTTTTT; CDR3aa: CASSQGTGGTNEKLFF
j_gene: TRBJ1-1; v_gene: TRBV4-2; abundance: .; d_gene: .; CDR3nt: TGTGCCAGCAGCCTCCCGGGGGGCCAGAACACTGAAGCTTTCTTT; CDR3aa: CASSLPGGQNTEAFF
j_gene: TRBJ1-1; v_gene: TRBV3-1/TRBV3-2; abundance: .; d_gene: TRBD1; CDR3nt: TGTGCCAGCAGCCAAAAACAGGGGGCAACTGAAGCTTTCTTT; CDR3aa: CASSQKQGATEAFF
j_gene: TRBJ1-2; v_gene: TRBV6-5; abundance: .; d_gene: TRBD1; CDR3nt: TGTGCCAGCAGCCAGGACAGGCTTAATGGCTACACCTTC; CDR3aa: CASSQDRLNGYTF
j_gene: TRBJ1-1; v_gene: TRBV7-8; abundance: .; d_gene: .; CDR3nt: TGTGCCAGCAGCTTAAAACAAAACACTGAAGCTTTCTTT; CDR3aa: CASSLKQNTEAFF
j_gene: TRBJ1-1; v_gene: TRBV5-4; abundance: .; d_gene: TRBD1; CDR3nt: TGTGCCAGCAGCTTGATGAAGGGGGCGAAGTCTGAAGCTTTCTTT; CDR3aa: CASSLMKGAKSEAFF
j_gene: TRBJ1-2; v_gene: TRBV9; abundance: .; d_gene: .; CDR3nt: TGTGCCAGCAGTCAGAATTTTGGTTCTCATGGCTACACCTTC; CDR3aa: CASSQNFGSHGYTF
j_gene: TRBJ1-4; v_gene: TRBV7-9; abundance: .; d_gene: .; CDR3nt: TGTGCCAGCAGCCTTTGGACAGCCACTAATGAAAAACTGTTTTTT; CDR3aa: CASSLWTATNEKLFF
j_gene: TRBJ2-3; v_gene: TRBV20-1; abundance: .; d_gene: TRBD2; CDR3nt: TGCAGTGCTAGTCTCCTAGCGGGGGGGCAAGATACGCAGTATTTT; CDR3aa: CSASLLAGGQDTQYF
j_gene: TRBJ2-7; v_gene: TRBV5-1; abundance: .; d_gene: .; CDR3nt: TGCGCCTGCAAGTCCGGGACGGCGGGATACGAGCAGTACTTC; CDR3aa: CACKSGTAGYEQYF
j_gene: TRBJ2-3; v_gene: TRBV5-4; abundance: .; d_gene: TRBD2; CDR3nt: TGTGCCAGCAGCTTGGGTTACCTAGCGGGGGGAAACACAGATACGCAGTATTTT; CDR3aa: CASSLGYLAGGNTDTQYF
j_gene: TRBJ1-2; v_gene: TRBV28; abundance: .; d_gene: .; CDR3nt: TGTGCCAGCAGCCAGGAACAAGCTAACTATGGCTACACCTTC; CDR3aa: CASSQEQANYGYTF
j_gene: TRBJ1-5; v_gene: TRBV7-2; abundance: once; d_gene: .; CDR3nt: TGTGCCAGCAGCCATGACAGGAATAGCAATCAGCCCCAGCATTTT; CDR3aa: CASSHDRNSNQPQHF
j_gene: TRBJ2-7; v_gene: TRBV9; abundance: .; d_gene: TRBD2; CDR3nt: TGTGCCAGCAGCGTAGAAGCGGGGGGTTCCTACGAGCAGTACTTC; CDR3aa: CASSVEAGGSYEQYF
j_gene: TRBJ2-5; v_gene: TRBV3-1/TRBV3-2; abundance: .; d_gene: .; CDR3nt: TGTGCCAGCAGCCAAGATCATAGAACTGAGGGGACCCAGTACTTC; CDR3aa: CASSQDHRTEGTQYF
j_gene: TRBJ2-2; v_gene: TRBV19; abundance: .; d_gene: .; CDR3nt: TGTGCCAGTAGTATCGAAGGACGGGGCGGGGAGCTGTTTTTT; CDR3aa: CASSIEGRGGELFF
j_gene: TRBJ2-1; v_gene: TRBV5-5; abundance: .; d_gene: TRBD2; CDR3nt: TGTGCCAGCAGCTCTAGACTAGCGGGGGGGTCGAAGGAGCAGTTCTTC; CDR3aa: CASSSRLAGGSKEQFF
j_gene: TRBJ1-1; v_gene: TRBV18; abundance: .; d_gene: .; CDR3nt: TGTGCCAGCTCAGCCACTCAGGGGAGATTAACTGAAGCTTTCTTT; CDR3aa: CASSATQGRLTEAFF
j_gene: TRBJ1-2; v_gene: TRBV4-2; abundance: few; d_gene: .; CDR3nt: TGTGCCAGCAGCCAAGGGGAGGCAGGGAGCTACTATGGCTACACCTTC; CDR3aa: CASSQGEAGSYYGYTF
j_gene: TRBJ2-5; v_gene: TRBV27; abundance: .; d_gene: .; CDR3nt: TGTGCCAGCAGAGGGGGGGGGAGAGGAGAGACCCAGTACTTC; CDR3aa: CASRGGGRGETQYF
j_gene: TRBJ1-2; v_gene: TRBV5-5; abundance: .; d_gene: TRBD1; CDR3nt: TGTGCCAGCAGCATGGAAGGGGGCATTGGCTACACCTTC; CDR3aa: CASSMEGGIGYTF
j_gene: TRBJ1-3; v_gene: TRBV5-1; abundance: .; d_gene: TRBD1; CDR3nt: TGCGCCAGCAGCTTGGGGACAGGTCCAGAAGGAAACACCATATATTTT; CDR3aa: CASSLGTGPEGNTIYF
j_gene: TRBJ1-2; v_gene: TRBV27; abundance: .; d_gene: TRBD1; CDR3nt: TGTGCCAGCAGTCCAAAATCGGGACAGAAGAACTATGGCTACACCTTC; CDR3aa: CASSPKSGQKNYGYTF
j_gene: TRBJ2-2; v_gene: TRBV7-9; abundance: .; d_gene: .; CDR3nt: TGTGCCAGCAGCTTAGACGGAATCCGGGCCGGGGAGCTGTTTTTT; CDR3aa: CASSLDGIRAGELFF
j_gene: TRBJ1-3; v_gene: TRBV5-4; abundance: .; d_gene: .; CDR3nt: TGTGCCAGCAGCTTGGGCCCTGGCGGCCTCGGAAACACCATATATTTT; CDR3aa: CASSLGPGGLGNTIYF
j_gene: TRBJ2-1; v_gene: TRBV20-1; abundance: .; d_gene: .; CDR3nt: TGCAGTGCTAGTTCCAGGGCCCGTTACGGTGAGCAGTTCTTC; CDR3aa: CSASSRARYGEQFF
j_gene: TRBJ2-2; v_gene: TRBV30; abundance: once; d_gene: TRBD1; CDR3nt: TGTGCCTGGAGTGTAAAGGTCGGCAGGGGGACCGGGGAGCTGTTTTTT; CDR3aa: CAWSVKVGRGTGELFF
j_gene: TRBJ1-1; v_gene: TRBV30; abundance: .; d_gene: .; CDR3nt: TGTGCCTGGGGGGAGGGTAGTGAAGCTTTCTTT; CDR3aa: CAWGEGSEAFF
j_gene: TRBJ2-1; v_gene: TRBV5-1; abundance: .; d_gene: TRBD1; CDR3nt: TGCGCCAGCATTCGGACAGGGGGCGATGAGCAGTTCTTC; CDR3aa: CASIRTGGDEQFF